These T cell receptor beta chains were read from a single sample in a study of blood T cells in healthy people across ages. TCRdb passed the 5' RACE reads through MiXCR, listing each CDR3 protein once. Among about 580,000 distinct CDR3 sequences, roughly 48% were seen once, and the ten largest hold around 25%. Sequenced input: blood. Receptor source: a man of 80 years or more in good health. Each CDR3 is given with its conserved first and last residue. The D gene is left open where the match is weak. The size entry is marked missing in some rows and otherwise reads once, few, many or a size class.

>TRBJ2-5|-|few|TRBV5-1
TGCGCCAGCAGCTTGAGGCCGAGACAGGGAGGCCAAGAGACCCAGTACTTC
CASSLRPRQGGQETQYF
>TRBJ1-2|TRBD1|many|TRBV6-6
TGTGCCAGCAGACTACAGGGGGAGGATGGCTACACCTTC
CASRLQGEDGYTF
>TRBJ2-5|-|-|TRBV7-2
TGTGCCAGCAGCCCGACCGCAGGGCGTCAAGGGTACTTC
CASSPTAGRQGYF
>TRBJ1-5|-|once|TRBV9
TGTGCCAGCAGCTACGGGATGAATCAGCCCCAGCATTTT
CASSYGMNQPQHF
>TRBJ2-5|TRBD1|-|TRBV4-1
TGCGCCAGCAGCAAGGGACAGATCGAGACCCAGTACTTC
CASSKGQIETQYF
>TRBJ1-2|-|few|TRBV6-6
TGTGCCAGCAGTTACTCGACGAGGGACTATGGCTACACCTTC
CASSYSTRDYGYTF
>TRBJ2-5|-|-|TRBV12-3/TRBV12-4
TGTGCCAGCAGACGAACAACGAATCGGGCTCTCCAAGAGACCCAGTACTTC
CASRRTTNRALQETQYF
>TRBJ2-1|-|many|TRBV6-6
TGTGCCAGCAGTTACTCGGGAAGCAATGAGCAGTTCTTC
CASSYSGSNEQFF
>TRBJ2-7|-|-|TRBV3-1
TGTGCCAGCAGCCAAGGACTGAACTCCTACGAGCAGAACTTC
CASSQGLNSYEQNF
>TRBJ2-7|TRBD2|-|TRBV6-6
TGTGCCAGCAGTTACTCAACAGCGGGGTCCGACGAGCAGTACTTC
CASSYSTAGSDEQYF
>TRBJ1-5|-|-|TRBV10-3
TGTGCCATCACTGCGGACGGGTTCGAGGGTCCCCAGCATTTT
CAITADGFEGPQHF
>TRBJ2-6|-|-|TRBV7-2
TGTGCCACACAGGCTTCTGGGGCCAACGTCCCGACTTTC
CATQASGANVPTF
>TRBJ2-5|-|-|TRBV7-7
TGTGCTAGCAGCTTAGGCCCCGAAGGAACCCAGTACTTC
CASSLGPEGTQYF
>TRBJ2-1|-|-|TRBV7-9
TGTGCCAGCAGCGGGAGCTATGAGCAGTTCTTC
CASSGSYEQFF
>TRBJ1-4|TRBD1|-|TRBV6-6
TGTGCCAGCAGTTACTCTCCGGACAGGGCTGGTGAAAAACTGTTTTTT
CASSYSPDRAGEKLFF
>TRBJ2-3|-|-|TRBV27
TGTGCCAGCAGTTCCCGACCCTCTTCCACAGATACGCAGTATTTT
CASSSRPSSTDTQYF
>TRBJ2-7|-|-|TRBV30
TGTGCCTGGAGTGGAATAGGGTTAATGGTGGAGCAGTACTTC
CAWSGIGLMVEQYF
>TRBJ2-5|-|-|TRBV20-1
TGCAGTGCCCCTAAAGCGGGGACCCAGTACTTC
CSAPKAGTQYF